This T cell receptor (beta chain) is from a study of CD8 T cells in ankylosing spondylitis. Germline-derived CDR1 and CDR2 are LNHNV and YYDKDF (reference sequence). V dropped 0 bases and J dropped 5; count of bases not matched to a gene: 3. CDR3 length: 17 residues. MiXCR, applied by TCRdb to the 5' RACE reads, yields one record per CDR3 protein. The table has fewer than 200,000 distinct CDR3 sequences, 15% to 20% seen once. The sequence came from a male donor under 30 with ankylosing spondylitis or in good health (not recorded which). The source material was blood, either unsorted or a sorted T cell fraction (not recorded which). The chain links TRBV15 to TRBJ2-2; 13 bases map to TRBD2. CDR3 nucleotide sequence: TGTGCCACCAGCAGAGATGCGACTAGCGGGAGGACCGGGGAGCTGTTTTTT. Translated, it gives CATSRDATSGRTGELFF.